This T cell receptor (beta chain) came from a study of beta chain features in type 1 diabetes. Overall study context: Age, gender and cell yields were similar between patients and healthy donors. Whole-study findings and limits: Type 1 diabetes patients showed fewer insertions and more deletions at VDJ junctions. Sequencing from cDNA could over-represent high-TCR-expressing cells. The naive, central memory and Treg TCRB repertoires looked more alike in patients than they did in healthy donors. Type 1 diabetes patients had TCRB CDR3s that were shorter (moderately but significantly so) in all four CD4+ subsets.

The whole isolated RNA underwent reverse transcription, so sequencing captured expressed TCRB transcripts. The protocol was immunoSEQ multiplex PCR, while the TCRdb copy is restricted to in-frame clones and leaves out a portion. The profile covers around 360,000 clones, with roughly 12% appearing a single time and over 0.008% taken by the ten largest. The CDR3 is made up of 13 amino acids. Trimming shortened V by 5 bases and J by 1 base, and 8 bases separated the two germline ends. Germline loops: CDR1 SEHNR, CDR2 FQNEAQ (reference sequence). Concerning this clone: Its target is not known.

Source material: naive CD4+ T cells from blood. The chain has TRBV7-9 and TRBJ1-1; D perhaps matches TRBD1 (6 bases). The clonotype comes from a woman aged 18-29 years with type 1 diabetes. Here the CDR3 reads CASSEDRNTEAFF. CDR3 sequence (DNA): TGTGCCAGCAGCGAGGACAGGAACACTGAAGCTTTCTTT. Filled out from reference TRBV7-9 and TRBJ1-1, the complete variable domain reads DTGVSQNPRHKITKRGQNVTFRCDPISEHNRLYWYRQTLGQGPEFLTYFQNEAQLEKSRLLSDRFSAERPKGSFSTLEIQRTEQGDSAMYLCASSEDRNTEAFFGQGTRLTVV.